This TCR beta chain originates from a study of shared clonotypes between healthy human individuals. Study-level findings and limits: Even with large depth, rarefaction showed that sorted-subset sequencing was incomplete.

Generated by immunoSEQ multiplex PCR, the TCRdb table keeps only in-frame clones and is missing some. The repertoire includes about 230,000 clones, over 50% of them detected once, and 11% sits in the top ten. A word on this clone: The target antigen is unknown.

Germline CDR1 and CDR2: SGHRS and YFSETQ. This CDR3 is 15 amino acids long. V was pared by 4 bases and J by 0 bases, with 8 bases between. This receptor was identified in a man aged 30 to 45 in good health. The genes are TRBV5-1 and TRBJ2-6, with TRBD1 as a possible D gene (6 bases). Material for sequencing was memory CD4+ T cells sorted from blood. Subset specified: CD45RA-negative fraction. CDR3 sequence: CASSTQGSGANVLTF. The CDR3 bases are TGCGCCAGCAGCACACAGGGCTCTGGGGCCAACGTCCTGACTTTC.